These 26 T cell receptor beta chains came from one sample sequenced in a study of cytomegalovirus exposure and HLA in healthy donors. The PCR ran on 60 Vbeta and 13 Jbeta primers. Data came from immunoSEQ multiplex PCR; TCRdb stores just in-frame clones and leaves some out. The sample records 100,000 to 130,000 clones, roughly 72% being singletons. The specimen was PBMCs. These receptors all come from a young man in good health and CMV-seronegative.

The rearrangement uses TRBV6-1 and TRBJ2-3, with TRBD2 matching 10 bases. CDR3 length: 17 residues. The germline CDR1 and CDR2 sequences are MNHNS and SASEGT. Losses at the gene ends were 3 bases for V and 4 bases for J; bases not matched to a gene: 10. Written as DNA, the CDR3 is TGTGCCAGCAGTGATCTGGCTAGCGGGAGTTTCGCAGATACGCAGTATTTT. Its translation is CASSDLASGSFADTQYF.

This clone was observed a handful of times. The chain is built from TRBV6-6 and TRBJ2-7; TRBD1 might be the D (6 bases). Trimming left V 6 bases short and J 4 bases short, with 19 bases between. CDR1 is MNHNY, CDR2 SVGAGI, per germline (reference sequence). The CDR3 length is 15 residues. This chain's CDR3 is CASRSRGEHMYEQYF. The CDR3 DNA reads TGTGCCAGCAGGTCCAGGGGAGAACATATGTACGAGCAGTACTTC.

This clone came up once. The chain uses TRBV10-1 and TRBJ2-2; D gene ambiguous. Per the germline V gene, CDR1 is WNHNN and CDR2 is SYGVQD (reference sequence). Trimming left V 0 bases short and J 5 bases short, with 16 bases between. The CDR3 length is 17 residues. CDR3 protein: CASSESEFPETTGELFF. DNA of the CDR3: TGCGCCAGCAGTGAGTCGGAGTTTCCGGAAACGACCGGGGAGCTGTTTTTT.

V gene TRBV30 combines with J gene TRBJ1-1; 7 bases align to TRBD1. Germline CDR1 GTSNPN, CDR2 SVGIG (reference sequence). The CDR3 consists of 13 residues. Unmatched junction bases numbered 5, after V lost 7 bases and J lost 0 bases. CDR3 bases: TGTGCCTCCTCCGGGACAGTGAACACTGAAGCTTTCTTT. Translation: CASSGTVNTEAFF.

This clone was detected only a few times. This rearrangement joins TRBV7-2 to TRBJ1-5; maybe TRBD1 (6 bases). V dropped 1 base and J dropped 2 bases, with 12 bases sitting between them. This CDR3 is built from 16 residues. The germline V gene encodes CDR1 SGHTA and CDR2 FQGNSA. The CDR3 nucleotides are TGTGCCAGCAGCTTAGTTGGGGGGGCCGGCAATCAGCCCCAGCATTTT. Encoded protein: CASSLVGGAGNQPQHF.

This chain links TRBV19 with TRBJ1-6; 9 positions agree with TRBD1. The CDR3 runs to 15 residues. The germline CDR1 and CDR2 sequences are LNHDA and SQIVND (reference sequence). The junction had 5 bases not matched to a gene; V was cut back by 1 base and J by 10 bases. CDR3 loop: CASSIGDRVESPLHF. The CDR3 DNA reads TGTGCCAGTAGTATAGGGGACAGGGTGGAATCACCCCTCCACTTT.

The rearrangement joins TRBV27 to TRBJ2-5; 9 bases line up with TRBD1. The J call is in doubt because the DNA end fits TRBJ2-7 better. Germline CDR1 MNHEY, CDR2 SMNVEV (reference sequence). The CDR3 has 14 residues. The CDR3 sequence is CASSFLDRGYEQYF. DNA for the CDR3: TGTGCCAGCAGTTTCCTGGACAGGGGCTACGAGCAGTACTTC.

The V gene is TRBV10-2, the J gene TRBJ2-3, with 11 bases matching TRBD2. J gave up 3 bases and V 5 bases, and 10 bases lay outside the gene matches. The germline CDR1 and CDR2 sequences are WSHSY and SAAADI. The CDR3 spans 17 residues. The CDR3 region has the DNA TGCGCCAGCAGTCGCACCCTTAGCGGGGGGGCAACAGATACGCAGTATTTT. Protein: CASSRTLSGGATDTQYF.

The chain carries TRBV28 and TRBJ2-7; D uncertain. V was clipped by 6 bases and J by 3 bases, with 12 bases between them. Looked up from germline, CDR1 is MDHEN and CDR2 is SYDVKM. This CDR3 has 13 amino acids. CDR3 protein: CASRQTDGYEQYF. The CDR3 nucleotides are TGTGCCAGCAGACAAACAGACGGCTACGAGCAGTACTTC.

The V and J genes are TRBV7-9 and TRBJ2-7, with 9 bases matching TRBD2. Germline V gives CDR1 SEHNR, CDR2 FQNEAQ (reference sequence). The CDR3 extends over 14 amino acids. Trimming removed 1 base from V and 9 bases from J; junction bases left unmatched: 7. CDR3 in amino acids: CASSLGPRGGGQYF. The DNA of the CDR3 is TGTGCCAGCAGCTTAGGACCCCGCGGGGGGGGGCAGTACTTC.

This chain joins TRBV5-6 and TRBJ2-4; D gene uncertain. The CDR3 sequence is 15 residues long. Germline V gene lookup returns CDR1 SGHDT and CDR2 YYEEEE. V dropped 1 base and J dropped 0 bases, with 8 bases sitting between them. DNA for the CDR3: TGTGCCAGCAGCTTGTACAGTTTAGCCAAAAACATTCAGTACTTC. As protein: CASSLYSLAKNIQYF.

The chain has TRBV7-9 and TRBJ2-4; TRBD1 aligns across 8 bases. Germline loops: CDR1 SEHNR, CDR2 FQNEAQ (reference sequence). V lost 5 bases to trimming and J lost 0 bases; unmatched junction nucleotides: 9. CDR3 length: 17 residues. As DNA, the CDR3 is TGTGCCAGCAGCACAGGACAGGGCATACTAGCCAAAAACATTCAGTACTTC. Translating it yields CASSTGQGILAKNIQYF.

This clone was counted between two and nine times. The V call is TRBV21-1, the J call TRBJ1-4. TRBV21-1 is classified as a pseudogene. The CDR3 length is 16 residues. The CDR3 region has the DNA TGTGCCAGCAGCAAAGGACTGACGGGGTCCGACGAAAAACTGTTTTTT. As protein: CASSKGLTGSDEKLFF.

The J gene is TRBJ1-5, the V gene TRBV29-1, with 11 bases fitting TRBD1. V was clipped by 4 bases and J by 1 base; unmatched bases: 3. Germline V CDR1 and CDR2: SQVTM, ANQGSEA. The CDR3 is 15 amino acids. In nucleotides, the CDR3 is TGCAGCGTTGGGACAGGGGGCGGGAGCAATCAGCCCCAGCATTTT. Translated: CSVGTGGGSNQPQHF.

The rearrangement uses TRBV5-1 and TRBJ1-1; 7 bases map to TRBD1. The CDR3 is 17 residues long. V trimming: 0 bases; J trimming: 5 bases; junction bases outside the gene matches: 13. CDR1 SGHRS and CDR2 YFSETQ come from the germline V gene. The CDR3 sequence: CASSLEGGELSGTEAFF. The CDR3 DNA sequence: TGCGCCAGCAGCTTGGAAGGGGGCGAACTCTCGGGAACTGAAGCTTTCTTT.

Within the sample, this clone is medium-sized. This chain uses TRBV10-1 with TRBJ1-1, with a tentative D call TRBD1 (5 bases). This CDR3 is built from 14 residues. V was cut by 0 bases and J by 3 bases, with 8 bases left in between. Germline V CDR1 and CDR2: WNHNN, SYGVQD (reference sequence). The CDR3: CASSESKGDTEAFF. DNA of the CDR3: TGCGCCAGCAGTGAGTCGAAAGGGGACACTGAAGCTTTCTTT.

This chain connects TRBV4-2 to TRBJ2-2, with TRBD2 as a possible D gene (5 bases). Germline lookup yields CDR1 LGHNA and CDR2 YNFKEQ. This CDR3 spans 19 amino acids. V lost 4 bases to trimming and J lost 1 base, with 22 bases between them. The DNA for the CDR3 is TGTGCCAGCAGCCGCTTCGGCCCTACTAGTCGTGGGAACACCGGGGAGCTGTTTTTT. Protein sequence: CASSRFGPTSRGNTGELFF.

J is TRBJ2-5 and V is TRBV27; weak D call: TRBD1 (7 bases). The V end was cut by 6 bases, the J end by 5 bases, with 13 bases between. CDR3 length equals 13 residues. Per germline, CDR1 MNHEY and CDR2 SMNVEV (reference sequence). The CDR3 region is CASSQQGRETQYF. CDR3 DNA: TGTGCCAGCAGCCAACAGGGGAGGGAGACCCAGTACTTC.

V gene TRBV7-2 combines with J gene TRBJ2-1; D may be TRBD2 (6 bases). The germline CDR1 and CDR2 sequences are SGHTA and FQGNSA. Trimming cost V 3 bases and J 0 bases, with 9 bases left between them. The CDR3 is 15 amino acids. CDR3 region: CASSFLANSYNEQFF. The CDR3 nucleotides read TGTGCCAGCAGCTTCCTAGCGAACTCCTACAATGAGCAGTTCTTC.

The chain has TRBV25-1 and TRBJ2-7; possible D gene TRBD1, 5 bases. The CDR3 runs 13 residues. Looked up from germline, CDR1 is MGHDK and CDR2 is SYGVNS. Trimming took off 10 bases at V and 0 bases at J, with 13 bases between the two ends. The CDR3 DNA reads TGTGCCACTCGACGAAGGGGCTCCTACGAGCAGTACTTC. It translates to CATRRRGSYEQYF.

The rearrangement uses TRBV2 and TRBJ2-3; D is perhaps TRBD1 (6 bases). The V gene's germline CDR1 is SNHLY and CDR2 FYNNEI. The CDR3 totals 17 residues. Trimming pared 6 bases from V and 0 bases from J, leaving 19 bases between. The CDR3 DNA follows: TGTGCCAGCAGAAGGGGGAGAACAATACCTAGCACAGATACGCAGTATTTT. It encodes CASRRGRTIPSTDTQYF.

The chain couples TRBV5-4 to TRBJ2-5; TRBD2 matches at 7 bases. Germline V lookup: CDR1 SGHNT, CDR2 YYREEE (reference sequence). The CDR3 is 15 residues long. V dropped 0 bases and J dropped 3; count of bases not matched to a gene: 5. The CDR3 spells CASSLGRAGKETQYF. The DNA for the CDR3 is TGTGCCAGCAGCTTGGGCCGAGCGGGGAAAGAGACCCAGTACTTC.

The chain combines TRBV29-1 with TRBJ2-7; a weak D match, TRBD1 (6 bases). V was pared by 7 bases and J by 3 bases, with 16 bases between. The germline gives CDR1 SQVTM, CDR2 ANQGSEA. This CDR3 spans 13 amino acids. The CDR3 nucleotides read TGCAGCGCAAGGCAGACAGGAGGCTACGAGCAGTACTTC. This translates into CSARQTGGYEQYF.

This clone was seen only a few times. V is TRBV28 and J is TRBJ2-3; 7 bases match TRBD2. Germline loops: CDR1 MDHEN, CDR2 SYDVKM. This CDR3 has 16 amino acids. The trim removed 1 base at V and 0 bases at J, leaving 4 bases unmatched. CDR3 sequence: CASSLYGGTSTDTQYF. CDR3 DNA: TGTGCCAGCAGTTTATACGGGGGGACTAGCACAGATACGCAGTATTTT. Combining the CDR3 with reference TRBV28 and TRBJ2-3 gives the whole variable domain DVKVTQSSRYLVKRTGEKVFLECVQDMDHENMFWYRQDPGLGLRLIYFSYDVKMKEKGDIPEGYSVSREKKERFSLILESASTNQTSMYLCASSLYGGTSTDTQYFGPGTRLTVL.

This clone appeared a few times. V usage is TRBV28 and J usage is TRBJ1-5; 7 bases map to TRBD1. The CDR3 sequence is 12 residues long. CDR1 is MDHEN, CDR2 SYDVKM, per germline. V was clipped by 7 bases and J by 8 bases; unmatched bases: 5. The DNA for the CDR3 is TGTGCCAGCATAGGGGGCGATGAGCCCCAGCATTTT. This sequence encodes CASIGGDEPQHF. The variable domain in full, completed from reference TRBV28 and TRBJ1-5, reads DVKVTQSSRYLVKRTGEKVFLECVQDMDHENMFWYRQDPGLGLRLIYFSYDVKMKEKGDIPEGYSVSREKKERFSLILESASTNQTSMYLCASIGGDEPQHFGDGTRLSIL.

The rearrangement uses TRBV13 and TRBJ1-1; the D gene is possibly TRBD1 (6 bases). There are 15 residues in the CDR3. V lost 6 bases, J lost 7 bases, and 21 bases lay in between. Germline lookup yields CDR1 PRHDT and CDR2 FYEKMQ (reference sequence). CDR3 loop: CASRRPGVGEGEAFF. CDR3 DNA: TGTGCCAGCAGACGACCAGGGGTTGGGGAAGGTGAAGCTTTCTTT.